The rows below give T cell receptor beta chains drawn from one sample of a study of blood T cell repertoires in COVID-19. The assay was immunoSEQ multiplex PCR, and TCRdb's table has in-frame clones only and misses some. The sample has 150,000 to 250,000 clones; roughly 77% are singletons. The sequenced sample consisted of peripheral blood. The source is a woman in her forties with COVID-19, enrolled during active disease. Each CDR3 is given with its conserved first and last residue.

j_call: TRBJ2-5
cdr3_length: 10
v_call: TRBV10-3
cdr3_aa: CASGSETQYF

j_call: TRBJ1-3
cdr3_length: 15
v_call: TRBV5-1
cdr3_aa: CASSLEGQTRNTIYF

j_call: TRBJ2-7
cdr3_length: 13
v_call: TRBV3-1/TRBV3-2
cdr3_aa: CASSQEVLRSKYF

j_call: TRBJ1-5
cdr3_length: 16
v_call: TRBV4-2
cdr3_aa: CASSQAWGGALQPQHF

j_call: TRBJ2-1
cdr3_length: 17
v_call: TRBV30
cdr3_aa: CAWGGLAGAQEYNEQFF

j_call: TRBJ1-4
cdr3_length: 17
v_call: TRBV4-1
cdr3_aa: CASSQAGAGGTNEKLFF

j_call: TRBJ2-7
cdr3_length: 15
v_call: TRBV7-8
cdr3_aa: CASSSSGTAPYEQYF

j_call: TRBJ1-3
cdr3_length: 15
v_call: TRBV30
cdr3_aa: CAWSRGDHSGNTIYF

j_call: TRBJ1-1
cdr3_length: 15
v_call: TRBV5-1
cdr3_aa: CASSTMQGAWTEAFF

j_call: TRBJ2-4
cdr3_length: 15
v_call: TRBV7-2
cdr3_aa: CASSLSNGGKNIQYF

j_call: TRBJ1-3
cdr3_length: 15
v_call: TRBV6-5
cdr3_aa: CASRRSGASGNTIYF

j_call: TRBJ1-4
cdr3_length: 14
v_call: TRBV30
cdr3_aa: CAWTLGRINEKLFF

j_call: TRBJ2-3
cdr3_length: 15
v_call: TRBV6-5
cdr3_aa: CASSPIAGGTDTQYF

j_call: TRBJ1-4
cdr3_length: 12
v_call: TRBV30
cdr3_aa: CAWAGTGSKLFF

j_call: TRBJ2-7
cdr3_length: 13
v_call: TRBV27
cdr3_aa: CASRQGAGYEQYF

j_call: TRBJ1-1
cdr3_length: 14
v_call: TRBV10-2
cdr3_aa: CASSESPGNTEAFF

j_call: TRBJ1-5
cdr3_length: 13
v_call: TRBV10-3
cdr3_aa: CAITGQENQPQHF

j_call: TRBJ2-7
cdr3_length: 15
v_call: TRBV10-1
cdr3_aa: CASSQLWGGLGEQYF